This entry lists 6 T cell receptor beta chains sequenced from one sample in a study of regulatory T cells in long-lasting Graves disease (dated by TCRdb to about 2021). Libraries were built with multiplex PCR. The sequencer listed for this sample is Illumina HiSeq 4000. CDR3 regions were amplified by Arm-PCR with iRepertoire HTBI primers to construct TCR beta libraries. The public sequencing data were trimmed at Q25 with fastp and processed into clonotypes with MiXCR by TCRdb, which kept only in-frame beta chains. CDR3 protein sequences are deduplicated, and each keeps its most common genes and DNA. The sample contains approximately 560,000 distinct CDR3 sequences, 15% to 20% of them found a single time. The biggest ten clones account for approximately 12% of the sample. This specimen's time point label, interpreted: newly diagnosed GD, antithyroid drugs for less than 3 months. RNA was extracted from PBMCs in TRIzol for both TCR sequencing and RNA sequencing.

These records were also assigned to another study, of T cells in Graves' hyperthyroidism and ophthalmopathy.

Sequences were derived from peripheral blood mononuclear cells (PBMCs), sampled at new diagnosis, from a patient treated with antithyroid drugs. Receptors were obtained from a man younger than 30 with Graves disease. Donor details come from another sample of the same person, matched by shared clones.

This sequence joins TRBV6-1 and TRBJ2-7, with TRBD2 identical over 14 bases. This CDR3 contains 17 residues. Unmatched junction bases numbered 7, after V lost 5 bases and J lost 1 base. In germline, CDR1 is MNHNS, CDR2 SASEGT. CDR3 residues: CASSTPRLAGGSYEQYF. The CDR3 nucleotides are TGTGCCAGCAGTACCCCTCGACTAGCGGGAGGGTCCTACGAGCAGTACTTC.

At least ten counts were recorded for this clonotype. The CDR3 nucleotides are TGCAGCGCCTATGGGGGGGCGGACAGGGGGCGGAATGAGCAGTTCTTC. Protein: CSAYGGADRGRNEQFF. The rearrangement links TRBV29-1 to TRBJ2-1; 11 bases align to TRBD1. Germline V gives CDR1 SQVTM, CDR2 ANQGSEA. With V trimmed by 7 bases and J by 7 bases, 15 bases remained unmatched. This CDR3 is built from 16 residues.

Only a few counts were recorded for this clonotype. The V call is TRBV5-1, the J call TRBJ2-1; unclear D gene. This CDR3 has 15 amino acids. Germline CDR1 reads SGHRS; CDR2 reads YFSETQ. V was clipped by 2 bases and J by 3 bases, with 12 bases between them. CDR3 protein: CASSFRQNGYNEQFF. CDR3 sequence (DNA): TGCGCCAGCAGCTTCCGACAAAACGGCTACAATGAGCAGTTCTTC.

CDR3 DNA: TGTGCCAGCAGCCGACTAGCGGGAGTTCCGACAGATACGCAGTATTTT. It yields the protein CASSRLAGVPTDTQYF. This chain connects TRBV7-9 to TRBJ2-3; 12 nucleotides align to TRBD2. This CDR3 spans 16 amino acids. The V and J ends lost 5 bases and 3 bases, in that order; junction bases with no gene match: 6. The V gene's germline CDR1 is SEHNR and CDR2 FQNEAQ (reference sequence).

This clonotype turned up a few times. The V call is TRBV6-1, the J call TRBJ1-2; the D is unclear. The germline V gene encodes CDR1 MNHNS and CDR2 SASEGT. The CDR3 is made up of 17 amino acids. V dropped 7 bases and J dropped 4 bases, with 25 bases sitting between them. CDR3 sequence: CASTLQSRSDRVYGYTF. CDR3 sequence (DNA): TGTGCCAGCACTCTACAGTCGCGGTCAGATCGCGTCTATGGCTACACCTTC.

The sample holds a few counts of this clonotype. The chain couples TRBV4-1 to TRBJ1-2; the D is unclear. The CDR3 is 12 amino acids. CDR1 is MGHRA and CDR2 is YSYEKL in the germline V gene. V lost 1 base, J lost 8 bases, and 8 bases lay in between. The CDR3 nucleotides are TGCGCCAGCAGCCAAGGGGTTCGAGGCTACACCTTC. This gives the protein CASSQGVRGYTF.